This T cell receptor (beta chain) was documented in a study of chemoradiotherapy in HPV16-positive cancers. Whole-study findings and limits: HPV-responsive T-cell expansion during chemoradiotherapy was linked to improved recurrence-free survival in HPV16-positive patients. Functional assays defining HPV-specific T cells used only a couple of HPV16-positive patients.

Samples were taken several times over chemoradiotherapy. The data were produced by immunoSEQ multiplex PCR, yet TCRdb's version contains in-frame clones alone and is incomplete. Here the sample spans approximately 29,000 clones, around four fifths being singletons. Trimming pared 3 bases from V and 7 bases from J, leaving 17 bases between. The CDR3 covers 14 residues. Germline-derived CDR1 and CDR2 are GTSNPN and SVGIG (reference sequence). For this clone: Its antigen is unidentified.

The clonotype was recovered from a human donor with HPV-associated anogenital cancer. The sequencing here drew on blood, taken from a patient who underwent chemoradiotherapy. The chain couples TRBV30 to TRBJ2-3; D is perhaps TRBD1 (7 bases). This CDR3 reads CAWRLQGGRNTQYF. The CDR3, as DNA: TGTGCCTGGAGGTTGCAGGGGGGAAGGAATACGCAGTATTTT.